The 3 T cell receptor beta chains reported below all come from one sample, sequenced in a study of T cell responses to AZD1222 COVID-19 vaccine. Only in-frame clones appear in the TCRdb table, and some are missing; sequencing was by immunoSEQ multiplex PCR. The sample has around 100,000 clones, about 88% seen once. The starting material was peripheral blood, obtained on day 0 of AZD1222 vaccination. Receptor source: an adult in good health.

The V call is TRBV7-8, the J call TRBJ2-6; D may be TRBD2 (5 bases). Germline values: CDR1 SGHVS, CDR2 FQNEAQ. The length of the CDR3 is 17 residues. Trimming pared 6 bases from V and 0 bases from J, leaving 15 bases between. CDR3 residues: CASSFTPRVSGANVLTF. In DNA, the CDR3 is TGTGCCAGCAGTTTCACCCCGAGGGTCTCTGGGGCCAACGTCCTGACTTTC.

This chain links TRBV4-1 with TRBJ2-5; possibly TRBD1 or TRBD2 for D (10 bases each). The CDR3 length is 19 residues. V was trimmed by 4 bases and J by 3 bases, leaving 27 bases between them. Per germline, CDR1 MGHRA and CDR2 YSYEKL. CDR3 protein: CASSLVTGGLAGGEETQYF. DNA of the CDR3: TGCGCCAGCAGCCTGGTGACAGGGGGCTTAGCGGGAGGAGAAGAGACCCAGTACTTC.

The chain carries TRBV5-6 and TRBJ2-7, with 7 bases matching TRBD2. Germline V gene data show CDR1 as SGHDT and CDR2 as YYEEEE. Unmatched junction bases numbered 15, after V lost 0 bases and J lost 0 bases. The CDR3 length is 19 residues. In DNA, the CDR3 is TGTGCCAGCAGCTTGGGGACCTTCACGGCCCAGCGGGACTCCTACGAGCAGTACTTC. It encodes CASSLGTFTAQRDSYEQYF.